This is a list of T cell receptor beta chains from one sample in a study of cytomegalovirus exposure and HLA in healthy donors. Assay: immunoSEQ multiplex PCR; the TCRdb copy retains only in-frame clones and omits some. Here the sample spans more than 85,000 clones, roughly an eighth being singletons. Sequenced: PBMCs. The receptors were sampled from a man aged 35 to 55 in good health and CMV-seropositive. The CDR3 runs from the conserved cysteine through the conserved F or W. Each record gives: J gene, D gene, clone size, V gene, CDR3 protein, CDR3 DNA. A D gene is named only where the DNA matches it firmly. Clone size appears in some rows only: once, few, many, or a class for an expanded clone.

j_gene: TRBJ1-5
d_gene: .
abundance: many
v_gene: TRBV7-9
CDR3aa: CASSPLNQPQHF
CDR3nt: TGTGCCAGCAGCCCTCTAAATCAGCCCCAGCATTTT

j_gene: TRBJ2-3
d_gene: .
abundance: .
v_gene: TRBV21-1
CDR3aa: CASSGKPGLATYERADTQYF
CDR3nt: TGTGCCAGCAGCGGAAAACCGGGACTAGCGACCTATGAGCGGGCAGATACGCAGTATTTT

j_gene: TRBJ1-1
d_gene: .
abundance: few
v_gene: TRBV6-5
CDR3aa: CASSFSVAVPNTEAFF
CDR3nt: TGTGCCAGCAGTTTCTCCGTCGCGGTCCCGAACACTGAAGCTTTCTTT

j_gene: TRBJ2-2
d_gene: TRBD1
abundance: .
v_gene: TRBV2
CDR3aa: CATRLSGTVANTGELFF
CDR3nt: TGTGCCACACGCCTCAGTGGGACAGTCGCGAACACCGGGGAGCTGTTTTTT

j_gene: TRBJ2-5
d_gene: TRBD1
abundance: .
v_gene: TRBV7-2
CDR3aa: CASSTSGTGVAETQYF
CDR3nt: TGTGCCAGCAGCACCTCCGGGACAGGGGTGGCAGAGACCCAGTACTTC

j_gene: TRBJ2-7
d_gene: TRBD1
abundance: few
v_gene: TRBV7-2
CDR3aa: CASSLVGQGWHGEQYF
CDR3nt: TGTGCCAGCAGCTTAGTGGGACAGGGATGGCACGGCGAGCAGTACTTC

j_gene: TRBJ2-2
d_gene: .
abundance: .
v_gene: TRBV7-6
CDR3aa: CASSLGGQNTGELFF
CDR3nt: TGTGCCAGCAGCTTAGGTGGACAGAACACCGGGGAGCTGTTTTTT

j_gene: TRBJ2-7
d_gene: TRBD2
abundance: few
v_gene: TRBV7-9
CDR3aa: CASSSPGLALGESAYEQYF
CDR3nt: TGTGCCAGCAGCTCGCCGGGACTAGCTCTTGGTGAAAGCGCCTACGAGCAGTACTTC

j_gene: TRBJ1-5
d_gene: .
abundance: few
v_gene: TRBV10-3
CDR3aa: CAISVTPGNQPQHF
CDR3nt: TGTGCCATCAGTGTCACCCCAGGCAATCAGCCCCAGCATTTT

j_gene: TRBJ2-5
d_gene: .
abundance: .
v_gene: TRBV9
CDR3aa: CASSVQGETQYF
CDR3nt: TGTGCCAGCAGCGTACAGGGGGAGACCCAGTACTTC

j_gene: TRBJ2-7
d_gene: .
abundance: few
v_gene: TRBV6-5
CDR3aa: CASSSGLRGEQYF
CDR3nt: TGTGCCAGCAGTTCAGGACTCCGAGGCGAGCAGTACTTC

j_gene: TRBJ2-1
d_gene: .
abundance: few
v_gene: TRBV29-1
CDR3aa: CSVRRGSYNEQFF
CDR3nt: TGCAGCGTTCGAAGGGGGTCATACAATGAGCAGTTCTTC

j_gene: TRBJ2-7
d_gene: TRBD2
abundance: .
v_gene: TRBV10-1
CDR3aa: CASSHGLADSSYEQYF
CDR3nt: TGCGCCAGCAGCCATGGACTAGCGGATAGCTCCTACGAGCAGTACTTC

j_gene: TRBJ2-3
d_gene: .
abundance: few
v_gene: TRBV18
CDR3aa: CASSPRSSISTDTQYF
CDR3nt: TGTGCCAGCTCACCACGGTCGAGTATTAGCACAGATACGCAGTATTTT

j_gene: TRBJ2-2
d_gene: .
abundance: .
v_gene: TRBV9
CDR3aa: CASSIIGELFF
CDR3nt: TGTGCCAGCAGCATAATAGGGGAGCTGTTTTTT

j_gene: TRBJ1-1
d_gene: .
abundance: .
v_gene: TRBV7-6
CDR3aa: CASSLYRGGGEAFF
CDR3nt: TGTGCCAGCAGCTTATATCGTGGAGGAGGTGAAGCTTTCTTT

j_gene: TRBJ2-7
d_gene: .
abundance: many
v_gene: TRBV7-2
CDR3aa: CASSFGGGHEQYF
CDR3nt: TGTGCCAGCAGCTTCGGGGGAGGCCACGAGCAGTACTTC

j_gene: TRBJ1-2
d_gene: TRBD1
abundance: few
v_gene: TRBV6-5
CDR3aa: CASGRDSYGYTF
CDR3nt: TGTGCCAGCGGAAGGGACAGCTATGGCTACACCTTC

j_gene: TRBJ1-2
d_gene: TRBD1
abundance: .
v_gene: TRBV19
CDR3aa: CASGDRDSHYGYTF
CDR3nt: TGTGCCAGTGGGGACAGGGACTCCCACTATGGCTACACCTTC

j_gene: TRBJ1-2
d_gene: TRBD1
abundance: few
v_gene: TRBV7-9
CDR3aa: CASSSQGIYGYTF
CDR3nt: TGTGCCAGCAGCTCACAGGGGATCTATGGCTACACCTTC

j_gene: TRBJ2-1
d_gene: .
abundance: .
v_gene: TRBV27
CDR3aa: CASSVVTRTYNEQFF
CDR3nt: TGTGCCAGCAGTGTAGTAACCCGTACCTACAATGAGCAGTTCTTC

j_gene: TRBJ2-1
d_gene: TRBD2
abundance: .
v_gene: TRBV19
CDR3aa: CASSIRTSAYNEQFF
CDR3nt: TGTGCCAGTAGTATTCGGACTAGCGCCTACAATGAGCAGTTCTTC

j_gene: TRBJ2-3
d_gene: TRBD2
abundance: few
v_gene: TRBV7-9
CDR3aa: CASSPSGNTDTQYF
CDR3nt: TGTGCCAGCAGTCCTAGCGGAAACACAGATACGCAGTATTTT

j_gene: TRBJ1-4
d_gene: .
abundance: .
v_gene: TRBV7-9
CDR3aa: CASSLSRQGPANEKLFF
CDR3nt: TGTGCCAGCAGCCTAAGTAGGCAGGGCCCAGCTAATGAAAAACTGTTTTTT

j_gene: TRBJ2-5
d_gene: .
abundance: few
v_gene: TRBV7-2
CDR3aa: CASSLVTGPQETQYF
CDR3nt: TGTGCCAGCAGCTTAGTTACAGGGCCCCAAGAGACCCAGTACTTC